The source of this T cell receptor (beta chain) is a study of blood T cell repertoires in COVID-19 (dated by TCRdb to 2018 to 2020). Background on the whole study: Collaborator samples came from the United States, Italy and Spain and covered acute and convalescent phases of COVID-19. A freely available public database, intended as a resource for researchers studying the immune response to SARS-CoV-2, is where the repertoires were released. Where available, HLA class I and class II types were taken from metadata supplied by the sample provider and were not determined by assay-based typing. Samples were obtained from the ongoing ImmuneRACE study (first 160 participants) and from 1,254 subjects provided by 6 global collaborators. The dataset comprised deeply sampled blood TCRbeta repertoires from subjects exposed to, actively infected with, or recovered from COVID-19. Nearly every sample came with metadata listing a de-identified subject ID, COVID-19 status, age in years and sex. The prospective study material was composed of cDNA or gDNA derived from T cells, B-cell-depleted T cells, or PBMCs. On the study overall, not on this receptor specifically: The quantity of clinical and demographic metadata differed by source and by participant and was supplied without curation.

Points on this clone: The specificity of this receptor is unknown. The record has no base qualities; no much larger clone is one base away.

Collaborating institutions collected whole blood in K2EDTA tubes following their own protocols. For TCRbeta analysis, collaborators shipped samples as frozen whole blood, isolated PBMCs, or DNA extracted from either of those sample types. TCRbeta CDR3 regions were amplified from genomic DNA using the immunoSEQ Assay, a bias-controlled multiplex PCR. The paper's processing steps were these. Within the assay, amplification of reference gene primers was used to estimate how many nucleated cells each sample contained. Sequence reads were collapsed and filtered to measure the absolute abundance of every unique TCRbeta CDR3 rearrangement. Productive Simpson clonality was computed per sample as the square root of Simpson's diversity index over productive rearrangements. TCRdb provides this immuneACCESS table in a form limited to in-frame rearrangements. Some clones are lacking; in checked studies, under half of them reflect an unresolved V gene, and why the rest are absent is not known. The D gene and trimming were derived from the DNA, and the V and J assignments and clone size from that table. The sample table records around 83,000 clones; 86% of these occur just once. The ten largest clones take up 25% to 35% of the sample.

Compared with germline, V lacks 6 bases and J lacks 3 bases; bases without a gene match: 6. Counted from cysteine to phenylalanine, this CDR3 has 15 amino acids. Just CDR3 DNA is preserved here, 45 bases in frame from base 1. CDR1 and CDR2, looked up from the germline V gene, are MDHEN and SYDVKM. Rearrangement joined TRBV28 to TRBJ2-1; TRBD1 aligns with 9 central bases. This TCR came from a man aged 45-60 years with active or convalescent COVID-19. The specimen was peripheral blood. The CDR3 reads as follows: CASRIPGQGYNEQFF. The nucleotide sequence reads TGTGCCAGCAGAATCCCGGGACAGGGCTACAATGAGCAGTTCTTC.